Presented here are 3 T cell receptor beta chains from one specimen sequenced in a study of response to subunit inactivated influenza vaccine. MiXCR was run by TCRdb on the RT-PCR reads, yielding one entry per CDR3 protein. Found here are roughly 570,000 distinct CDR3 sequences, 14% of them singletons; the top ten hold roughly 10%. The sample here was PBMCs from blood, taken about 11 days after vaccination. The receptors shown here come from a man aged 50-59 years who received an inactivated influenza vaccine.

The V and J genes are TRBV7-9 and TRBJ2-3, with 11 bases that match TRBD2. The CDR3 loop spans 17 amino acids. V trimming: 5 bases; J trimming: 3 bases; junction bases outside the gene matches: 10. Germline CDR1 SEHNR, CDR2 FQNEAQ (reference sequence). CDR3 region: CASSPQLAGDGTDTQYF. In nucleotides, the CDR3 is TGTGCCAGCAGCCCTCAACTAGCGGGAGATGGAACAGATACGCAGTATTTT.

This chain connects TRBV4-2 to TRBJ2-7, with D tentatively TRBD1 (5 bases). V shed 0 bases and J shed 3 bases, with 9 bases lying between them. The CDR3 is 14 amino acids. Germline V CDR1 and CDR2: LGHNA, YNFKEQ. CDR3 amino acids: CASSQDAGNYEQYF. CDR3 coding DNA: TGTGCCAGCAGCCAAGATGCAGGGAACTACGAGCAGTACTTC.

This chain links TRBV5-1 with TRBJ2-6; tentative D call: TRBD1 (5 bases). CDR1 is SGHRS and CDR2 is YFSETQ in the germline V gene. Trimming took off 2 bases at V and 0 bases at J, with 9 bases between the two ends. The CDR3 is made up of 16 amino acids. The CDR3 is CASSFSGNSGANVLTF. CDR3 bases: TGCGCCAGCAGCTTCTCAGGGAACTCTGGGGCCAACGTCCTGACTTTC.